Listed here are 28 T cell receptor beta chains from one sample, sequenced in a study of OX40 agonist ivuxolimab in advanced cancers. Data came from immunoSEQ multiplex PCR; TCRdb stores just in-frame clones and leaves some out. Counted here are more than 80,000 clones, 90% to 95% occurring once; the ten biggest clones make up approximately 2.9%. Sequencing was performed on CD4+ or CD8+ T cells sorted from blood, taken in a trial of the OX40 agonist ivuxolimab. Every receptor here comes from an adult with an advanced solid tumor such as melanoma, head and neck, liver or kidney cancer.

V and J are TRBV11-2 and TRBJ2-3; no clear D. The CDR3 consists of 12 residues. V lost 4 bases and J 2 bases, leaving 4 bases between the germline ends. Per the germline V gene, CDR1 is SGHAT and CDR2 is FQNNGV. CDR3 in DNA: TGTGCCAGCAGCTCCCTCACAGATACGCAGTATTTT. Its protein is CASSSLTDTQYF.

The chain has TRBV4-1 and TRBJ1-2; no definite D call. Germline V CDR1 and CDR2: MGHRA, YSYEKL. The CDR3 sequence is 15 residues long. The V gene lost 0 bases and the J gene lost 4 bases, with 12 bases spanning the gap. The CDR3 sequence is CASSQDRTGFYGYTF. For the CDR3, the DNA is TGCGCCAGCAGCCAAGATCGGACGGGATTCTATGGCTACACCTTC.

This clone appeared a single time. The sample carries other DNA sequences with the same CDR3. CDR3 amino acids: CAWRPDSYEQYF. The DNA of the CDR3 is TGTGCCTGGAGGCCAGACTCGTACGAGCAGTACTTC. The rearrangement uses TRBV30 and TRBJ2-7; D gene unclear. The CDR3 loop spans 12 amino acids. V lost 3 bases, J lost 4 bases, and 10 bases lay in between. CDR1 and CDR2 from the germline V gene are GTSNPN and SVGIG (reference sequence).

The chain is built from TRBV7-9 and TRBJ2-7; D is unclear. Trimming removed 1 base at V and 2 bases at J, with 6 bases between. Germline CDR1 reads SEHNR; CDR2 reads FQNEAQ (reference sequence). The CDR3 is 13 residues long. The CDR3 here is CASSLGGTYEQYF. CDR3 nucleotides: TGTGCCAGCAGCTTAGGGGGTACCTACGAGCAGTACTTC.

The chain couples TRBV7-3 to TRBJ2-2, with a weak D call TRBD2 (6 bases). Between the trimmed V and J ends, which lost 5 bases and 7 bases, there was a span of 20 bases. CDR3 length: 16 residues. In germline, CDR1 is SGHTA, CDR2 FQGTGA. The CDR3 coding sequence is TGTGCCAGCAGCCCCTTTCGGGAGAGGCGAGGCGGGGAGCTGTTTTTT. Amino acid sequence: CASSPFRERRGGELFF. The entire variable domain, with the rest obtained from reference TRBV7-3 and TRBJ2-2, is as follows: GAGVSQTPSNKVTEKGKYVELRCDPISGHTALYWYRQSLGQGPEFLIYFQGTGAADDSGLPNDRFFAVRPEGSVSTLKIQRTERGDSAVYLCASSPFRERRGGELFFGEGSRLTVL.

The CDR3 DNA reads as TGTGCCAGCAGTTCGATCCTGACAGGGAACACTGAAGCTTTCTTT. Translating gives CASSSILTGNTEAFF. The chain recombines TRBV27 with TRBJ1-1; the D gene is possibly TRBD1 (6 bases). Germline-derived CDR1 and CDR2 are MNHEY and SMNVEV (reference sequence). CDR3 length: 15 residues. Trimming shortened V by 4 bases and J by 1 base, and 13 bases separated the two germline ends.

The chain uses TRBV4-1 and TRBJ1-4; D not resolved. The germline V and J ends were trimmed by 4 bases and 1 base, with 7 bases remaining between them. Germline V gene lookup returns CDR1 MGHRA and CDR2 YSYEKL. CDR3 size: 14 residues. CDR3 sequence reads: CASSPQETNEKLFF. The DNA for the CDR3 is TGCGCCAGCAGCCCCCAGGAAACTAATGAAAAACTGTTTTTT.

The CDR3 sequence is CASSRSTTSGKRSDEQFF. The CDR3 DNA sequence: TGCGCCAGCAGCCGCTCCACGACTAGCGGGAAACGGTCCGATGAGCAGTTCTTC. V is TRBV4-1 and J is TRBJ2-1; 11 nucleotides line up with TRBD2. The CDR3 has 18 amino acids. Germline values: CDR1 MGHRA, CDR2 YSYEKL. Losses at the gene ends were 4 bases for V and 8 bases for J; bases not matched to a gene: 16.

The genes are TRBV5-1 and TRBJ2-1, with 10 bases identical to TRBD1. The CDR3 loop spans 16 amino acids. The V gene's germline CDR1 is SGHRS and CDR2 YFSETQ. Trimming removed 4 bases from V and 2 bases from J; junction bases left unmatched: 6. CDR3 DNA: TGCGCCAGCAGCACCCGACAGGGGGCAACCTACAATGAGCAGTTCTTC. Encoded protein: CASSTRQGATYNEQFF.

The chain recombines TRBV4-1 with TRBJ1-3; 8 bases align to TRBD1. This CDR3 has 18 residues. Germline CDR1 MGHRA, CDR2 YSYEKL. V gave up 1 base and J gave up 0 bases; unmatched junction bases: 8. The CDR3 nucleotides read TGCGCCAGCAGCCAAGGGACAGGGCCAATACCCTCTGGAAACACCATATATTTT. This sequence encodes CASSQGTGPIPSGNTIYF.

The genes are TRBV11-2 and TRBJ2-5, with D perhaps TRBD1 (6 bases). The CDR3 covers 15 residues. V was clipped by 0 bases and J by 0 bases, with 8 bases between them. CDR1 and CDR2 from the germline V gene are SGHAT and FQNNGV. The CDR3 is CASSLEWTDQETQYF. DNA of the CDR3: TGTGCCAGCAGCTTAGAATGGACAGACCAAGAGACCCAGTACTTC.

The CDR3 is CASGLTDEPQHF. In DNA, the CDR3 is TGTGCTAGTGGTTTGACCGACGAGCCCCAGCATTTT. The chain employs TRBV12-5 and TRBJ1-5; D is unresolved. The CDR3 spans 12 residues. Looked up from germline, CDR1 is LGHNT and CDR2 is FRNRAP. Trimming shortened V by 2 bases and J by 8 bases, and 7 bases separated the two germline ends.

The CDR3 DNA reads as TGCAGCGTCTGCTGGGGCTACGAGCAGTACTTC. Translated: CSVCWGYEQYF. V and J are TRBV29-1 and TRBJ2-7; no clear D. From germline, CDR1 is SQVTM and CDR2 ANQGSEA. V was cut by 6 bases and J by 3 bases, with 9 bases left in between. The CDR3 sequence is 11 residues long.

The chain employs TRBV4-1 and TRBJ1-2; D unresolved. Germline V gene data show CDR1 as MGHRA and CDR2 as YSYEKL. The V gene lost 0 bases and the J gene lost 6 bases, with 20 bases spanning the gap. The CDR3 runs 17 residues. The CDR3 DNA reads TGCGCCAGCAGCCAAGAGAATGTACGAGTTCGGGTAGATGGCTACACCTTC. Translating it yields CASSQENVRVRVDGYTF.

The chain joins TRBV30 to TRBJ2-3; D possibly corresponds to TRBD2 (5 bases). This CDR3 comprises 12 residues. V lost 4 bases and J 5 bases, leaving 10 bases between the germline ends. Looked up from germline, CDR1 is GTSNPN and CDR2 is SVGIG (reference sequence). The DNA of the CDR3 is TGTGCCTGGATCCCCGGAGGAGATACGCAGTATTTT. Translating it yields CAWIPGGDTQYF.

This clone was seen a handful of times. The chain employs TRBV19 and TRBJ1-1, with 9 bases identical to TRBD1. CDR3 length: 14 amino acids. J gave up 11 bases and V 8 bases, and 15 bases lay outside the gene matches. Germline CDR1 is LNHDA and CDR2 is SQIVND (reference sequence). The CDR3: CASSLPDRGLEAFF. CDR3 coding DNA: TGTGCCAGTTCTCTTCCGGACAGGGGTCTTGAGGCTTTCTTT. The entire variable domain, with the rest obtained from reference TRBV19 and TRBJ1-1, is as follows: DGGITQSPKYLFRKEGQNVTLSCEQNLNHDAMYWYRQDPGQGLRLIYYSQIVNDFQKGDIAEGYSVSREKKESFPLTVTSAQKNPTAFYLCASSLPDRGLEAFFGQGTRLTVV.

V gene TRBV4-3 combines with J gene TRBJ2-7; no firm D call. The V end was cut by 0 bases, the J end by 0 bases, with 12 bases between. The CDR3 length is 16 residues. The germline V gene encodes CDR1 LGHNA and CDR2 YSLEER. The CDR3 here is CASSQDTVRSSYEQYF. In nucleotides, the CDR3 is TGCGCCAGCAGCCAAGACACCGTCAGGAGCTCCTACGAGCAGTACTTC.

The genes are TRBV6-1 and TRBJ2-4, with 7 positions matching TRBD2. Germline V gene sequence: CDR1 MNHNS, CDR2 SASEGT. The CDR3 is 12 residues long. The junction had 6 bases not matched to a gene; V was cut back by 1 base and J by 15 bases. The CDR3 region is CASSEGEGWRYF. The CDR3 DNA reads as TGTGCCAGCAGTGAAGGGGAGGGGTGGAGGTACTTC.

The gene calls are TRBV11-2 and TRBJ1-1; D not resolved. Germline assignment: CDR1 SGHAT and CDR2 FQNNGV. Between the trimmed V and J ends, which lost 1 base and 5 bases, there was a span of 11 bases. The CDR3 is made up of 14 amino acids. CDR3 sequence (DNA): TGTGCCAGCAGCTTAGGTTCCGGGTGGACTGAAGCTTTCTTT. The encoded protein is CASSLGSGWTEAFF.

The V gene is TRBV7-8, the J gene TRBJ2-1, with no clear D. Looked up from germline, CDR1 is SGHVS and CDR2 is FQNEAQ. Trimming removed 2 bases from V and 3 bases from J, with 11 bases in between. The length of the CDR3 is 15 residues. The CDR3 loop reads CASSLFTVRYNEQFF. In nucleotides, the CDR3 is TGTGCCAGCAGCTTATTTACGGTTCGCTACAATGAGCAGTTCTTC. Filled out from reference TRBV7-8 and TRBJ2-1, the complete variable domain reads GAGVSQSPRYKVAKRGQDVALRCDPISGHVSLFWYQQALGQGPEFLTYFQNEAQLDKSGLPSDRFFAERPEGSVSTLKIQRTQQEDSAVYLCASSLFTVRYNEQFFGPGTRLTVL.

V gene TRBV6-1 combines with J gene TRBJ1-6, with TRBD1 identical over 9 bases. In germline, CDR1 is MNHNS, CDR2 SASEGT. This CDR3 is built from 14 residues. Losses at the gene ends were 6 bases for V and 8 bases for J; bases not matched to a gene: 5. The CDR3 is CASRAGQGHSPLHF. CDR3 nucleotide sequence: TGTGCCAGCAGGGCGGGACAGGGACATTCACCCCTCCACTTT.

The J gene is TRBJ1-1, the V gene TRBV6-6, with D possibly being TRBD1 (5 bases). Trimming removed 3 bases at V and 8 bases at J, with 7 bases between. There are 11 residues in the CDR3. Germline assignment: CDR1 MNHNY and CDR2 SVGAGI (reference sequence). In DNA form, the CDR3 reads TGTGCCAGCAGTTATTACAGGGAAGCTTTCTTT. It yields the protein CASSYYREAFF.

The chain uses TRBV7-6 and TRBJ2-1; TRBD2 matches at 10 bases. This CDR3 region has 15 residues. Germline CDR1 is SGHVS and CDR2 is FNYEAQ. V shed 1 base, J shed 7 bases, and the junction held 4 bases outside the gene matches. Written as DNA, the CDR3 is TGTGCCAGCAGCTTAGTAGCGGGAGGTGGTAATGAGCAGTTCTTC. It specifies CASSLVAGGGNEQFF.

V and J are TRBV13 and TRBJ1-3, with D unclear. The CDR3 runs to 14 residues. V lost 7 bases to trimming and J lost 1 base, with 11 bases between them. Germline loops: CDR1 PRHDT, CDR2 FYEKMQ (reference sequence). CDR3 bases: TGTGCCAGCACCCTGCGGGATTCTGGAAACACCATATATTTT. It translates to CASTLRDSGNTIYF.

The gene calls are TRBV5-6 and TRBJ2-5; D is unresolved. The ends were cut back, 1 base at V and 5 bases at J, with 12 bases in the middle. CDR1 SGHDT and CDR2 YYEEEE come from the germline V gene. This CDR3 comprises 14 residues. In DNA form, the CDR3 reads TGTGCCAGCAGCTTGTCCGGCGAGAGCGAGACCCAGTACTTC. This gives the protein CASSLSGESETQYF.

The CDR3: CASSAGPKAGANLSSNQPQHF. The CDR3 bases are TGTGCCAGCAGTGCAGGGCCAAAGGCCGGCGCGAATTTATCAAGCAATCAGCCCCAGCATTTT. The rearrangement uses TRBV2 and TRBJ1-5; D perhaps matches TRBD1 (5 bases). The germline V gene encodes CDR1 SNHLY and CDR2 FYNNEI. V was cut by 4 bases and J by 1 base, with 29 bases left in between. The CDR3 is made up of 21 amino acids.

V and J are TRBV15 and TRBJ1-3; no definite D call. CDR1 and CDR2 from the germline V gene are LNHNV and YYDKDF (reference sequence). Trimming stripped 1 base from V and 6 bases from J, with 7 bases between. The CDR3 length is 13 residues. The CDR3 spells CATSRGSLNTIYF. The CDR3 region has the DNA TGTGCCACCAGCAGAGGAAGTTTAAACACCATATATTTT.

The chain carries TRBV5-6 and TRBJ2-7; possible D gene TRBD2, 5 bases. Looked up from germline, CDR1 is SGHDT and CDR2 is YYEEEE. Trimming cost V 1 base and J 5 bases, with 13 bases left between them. CDR3 length: 14 amino acids. The CDR3 DNA reads TGTGCCAGCAGCTTGAGTGCGGGTTCTAACGAGCAGTACTTC. Its translation is CASSLSAGSNEQYF.